This T cell receptor beta chain was obtained from a study of control samples from healthy donors and cancer patients (dated by TCRdb to about 2020). A distance of 14 bases separates the germline ends of V and J, which lose 1 base and 7 bases respectively. Inclusive of the bounding cysteine and phenylalanine, the CDR3 is 15 residues long. The retained sequence is limited to the CDR3, 45 bases, with the frame set at the first base. For CDR1 and CDR2, the germline V gene lists MGHRA and YSYEKL. Worth noting for this clone: Its antigen specificity is not known. Base quality data are lacking; no much larger clone is found one base away.

Libraries were made using the immunoSEQ multiplex PCR assay. TCRdb retrieved this table from immuneACCESS and kept in-frame rearrangements only. Not all clones are present; in checked studies, unresolved V genes account for under half, and no reason is known for the remainder. For this sample the table gives around 130,000 clones, of which around 90% were detected only once. 40% of the sample belongs to the ten largest clones. In this chain, TRBV4-1 is recombined with TRBJ2-1, and the D gene may be TRBD2, 7 bases matching. Sample: blood. The source of this sequence is a middle-aged man in good health. The CDR3 has the sequence CASSQVIKGGNEQFF. DNA sequence: TGCGCCAGCAGCCAAGTAATTAAGGGGGGGAATGAGCAGTTCTTC.